These 24 T cell receptor beta chains share one sample of origin, sequenced in a study of T cell repertoires in cytomegalovirus infection. Via MiXCR, TCRdb re-called the reads, giving one row per CDR3 protein. This table has fewer than 550,000 distinct CDR3 sequences, roughly 29% appearing once. Sequencing was performed on PBMCs. These receptor sequences come from a human donor in good health (CMV status not recorded). Some clones in this sample may be carry-over from other donors' samples.

This clonotype was seen many times. This chain connects TRBV7-2 to TRBJ2-3; D might be TRBD2 (7 bases). V was cut by 2 bases and J by 2 bases, with 38 bases left in between. This CDR3 has 24 amino acids. Germline CDR1 SGHTA, CDR2 FQGNSA. The DNA of the CDR3 is TGTGCCAGCAGCTTAAGGGCTCAGGGACAAATAGGGGGAGGGACTATCGGGGACACAGATACGCAGTATTTT. Its translation is CASSLRAQGQIGGGTIGDTDTQYF.

The rearrangement links TRBV14 to TRBJ1-1; D is unclear. V lost 4 bases, J lost 2 bases, and 17 bases lay in between. The germline gives CDR1 SGHDN, CDR2 FVKESK. The CDR3 is 16 residues long. CDR3 sequence (DNA): TGTGCCAGCAGCCCAGCCCTCGGACGCTCAAACACTGAAGCTTTCTTT. Translating it yields CASSPALGRSNTEAFF.

The chain employs TRBV6-2 or TRBV6-3 and TRBJ2-7; 8 nucleotides match TRBD1. Germline lookup yields CDR1 MNHEY and CDR2 SVGEGT. The CDR3 loop spans 17 amino acids. Trimming took 4 bases from V and 2 from J; bases not matched to a gene: 13. As DNA, the CDR3 is TGTGCCAGCAGTTCCCCGCGGACAGGGCTTCGACCCTACGAGCAGTACTTC. Protein sequence: CASSSPRTGLRPYEQYF.

This clonotype was picked up a small number of times. The CDR3 DNA reads as TGTGCCAGCAGTTCCCTTTTGCGGAGACGCACTGAAGCTTTCTTT. Amino acid sequence: CASSSLLRRRTEAFF. The chain employs TRBV6-2 or TRBV6-3 and TRBJ1-1; D is ambiguous. The length of the CDR3 is 15 residues. The V gene lost 4 bases and the J gene lost 4 bases, with 16 bases spanning the gap. CDR1 MNHEY and CDR2 SVGEGT come from the germline V gene.

This clonotype has more than one count but fewer than ten. The rearrangement joins TRBV6-2 or TRBV6-3 to TRBJ1-5, with D possibly being TRBD1 (6 bases). V lost 6 bases and J 0 bases, leaving 15 bases between the germline ends. Germline V gene sequence: CDR1 MNHEY, CDR2 SVGEGT. CDR3 length: 16 residues. The CDR3 region is CASRHGTLYSNQPQHF. In nucleotides, the CDR3 is TGTGCCAGCAGACACGGGACACTGTATAGCAATCAGCCCCAGCATTTT.

The CDR3 DNA follows: TGTGCCAGCAGTTACTTCGCCGGGACTAGCGGGCAGAATGAGCAGTTCTTC. This gives the protein CASSYFAGTSGQNEQFF. The V gene is TRBV6-8, the J gene TRBJ2-1, with 12 bases matching TRBD2. Germline lookup yields CDR1 MNHGY and CDR2 SAAAGT. Germline trimming cut 1 base from V and 7 bases from J; bases unmatched to any gene: 8. The CDR3 is 17 residues long.

This clonotype appeared many times. The genes are TRBV7-9 and TRBJ2-3, with 16 bases identical to TRBD2. The germline V gene encodes CDR1 SEHNR and CDR2 FQNEAQ (reference sequence). The V segment lost 4 bases and the J segment 2 bases; nucleotides outside the gene matches: 3. This CDR3 is built from 17 residues. Here the CDR3 DNA reads TGTGCCAGCAGCTACGGGACTAGCGGGAGGGCCACAGATACGCAGTATTTT. Translation: CASSYGTSGRATDTQYF.

This clonotype was found many times. The V and J genes are TRBV6-1 and TRBJ1-1, with 8 bases that match TRBD1. Germline values: CDR1 MNHNS, CDR2 SASEGT. V gave up 6 bases and J gave up 9 bases; unmatched junction bases: 9. CDR3 length: 13 residues. The CDR3 DNA follows: TGTGCCAGCAGCTCCCCCGGGACAGGAAAAGCTTTCTTT. It yields the protein CASSSPGTGKAFF.

This sequence joins TRBV12-3 or TRBV12-4 and TRBJ2-2; TRBD1 might be the D (6 bases). The CDR3 extends over 16 amino acids. Trimming shortened V by 8 bases and J by 3 bases, and 19 bases separated the two germline ends. The CDR3 DNA is TGTGCCAGCGAGGGGAACAGGGTGTTGGACACCGGGGAGCTGTTTTTT. Translated: CASEGNRVLDTGELFF.

The chain recombines TRBV5-4 with TRBJ1-3; possible D gene TRBD1, 6 bases. From germline, CDR1 is SGHNT and CDR2 YYREEE (reference sequence). The CDR3 has 14 amino acids. Trimming stripped 3 bases from V and 6 bases from J, with 13 bases between. CDR3 amino acids: CASSSQGRENTIYF. CDR3 bases: TGTGCCAGCAGCTCACAGGGAAGGGAAAACACCATATATTTT.

This clonotype has a handful of counts. The chain employs TRBV6-5 and TRBJ2-7; TRBD2 matches at 12 bases. The length of the CDR3 is 12 residues. Germline trimming cut 8 bases from V and 7 bases from J; bases unmatched to any gene: 3. Germline CDR1 MNHEY, CDR2 SVGAGI. CDR3 DNA sequence: TGTGCCAGCGCGGGACTAGCGGGTGAGCAGTACTTC. Its protein is CASAGLAGEQYF.

The chain employs TRBV18 and TRBJ1-4, with D maybe TRBD1 (5 bases). Germline loops: CDR1 KGHSH, CDR2 LQKENI. Trimming took 3 bases from V and 7 from J, leaving 21 bases between them. The CDR3 has 17 amino acids. The CDR3 nucleotides are TGTGCCAGCTCACCCCCGTGGTCTGAGCAAAGGGGTGAAAAACTGTTTTTT. It is translated as CASSPPWSEQRGEKLFF. Full variable domain (missing parts from reference TRBV18 and TRBJ1-4): NAGVMQNPRHLVRRRGQEARLRCSPMKGHSHVYWYRQLPEEGLKFMVYLQKENIIDESGMPKERFSAEFPKEGPSILRIQQVVRGDSAAYFCASSPPWSEQRGEKLFFGSGTQLSVL.

This chain links TRBV30 with TRBJ2-5, with D uncertain. The V end was cut by 3 bases, the J end by 7 bases, with 21 bases between. This CDR3 region has 15 residues. Germline loops: CDR1 GTSNPN, CDR2 SVGIG (reference sequence). CDR3 DNA: TGTGCCTGGAGCCCACCGGTCTCTAGTTACGGGACCCAGTACTTC. Translated: CAWSPPVSSYGTQYF.

J is TRBJ1-6 and V is TRBV9; D is undetermined. Germline V gene data show CDR1 as SGDLS and CDR2 as YYNGEE. The CDR3 loop spans 15 amino acids. V was trimmed by 0 bases and J by 11 bases, leaving 15 bases between them. In nucleotides, the CDR3 is TGTGCCAGCAGCGTAGGACTTTCGGAAACCCCACCCCTCCACTTT. Amino acid sequence: CASSVGLSETPPLHF.

V gene TRBV7-9 combines with J gene TRBJ1-2; D not certain. The germline CDR1 and CDR2 sequences are SEHNR and FQNEAQ (reference sequence). The CDR3 covers 9 residues. Trimming pared 5 bases from V and 11 bases from J, leaving 6 bases between. The CDR3 is CASSPSYTF. In nucleotides, the CDR3 is TGTGCCAGCAGCCCCTCATACACCTTC. The whole variable domain, remainder taken from reference TRBV7-9 and TRBJ1-2, is DTGVSQNPRHKITKRGQNVTFRCDPISEHNRLYWYRQTLGQGPEFLTYFQNEAQLEKSRLLSDRFSAERPKGSFSTLEIQRTEQGDSAMYLCASSPSYTFGSGTRLTVV.

This sequence joins TRBV6-5 and TRBJ2-3; 14 positions agree with TRBD2. The junction had 6 bases not matched to a gene; V was cut back by 4 bases and J by 6 bases. Germline V gene data show CDR1 as MNHEY and CDR2 as SVGAGI. This CDR3 is built from 16 residues. The CDR3 reads CASSLGLAGAADTQYF. DNA for the CDR3: TGTGCCAGCAGTTTGGGACTAGCGGGAGCAGCGGATACGCAGTATTTT.

In this sample, this clonotype turned up many times. This chain connects TRBV28 to TRBJ1-5; no definite D call. The CDR3 contains 15 residues. V was pared by 9 bases and J by 7 bases, with 22 bases between. CDR1 and CDR2 (germline): MDHEN, SYDVKM. As DNA, the CDR3 is TGTGCCAGTCATTTCAGTTTCTCCGCCTCACAGCCCCAGCATTTT. Its protein product is CASHFSFSASQPQHF. Looking up the rest from reference TRBV28 and TRBJ1-5 gives the full variable domain: DVKVTQSSRYLVKRTGEKVFLECVQDMDHENMFWYRQDPGLGLRLIYFSYDVKMKEKGDIPEGYSVSREKKERFSLILESASTNQTSMYLCASHFSFSASQPQHFGDGTRLSIL.

The genes are TRBV9 and TRBJ1-2, with D perhaps matching TRBD1 (6 bases). Germline V gives CDR1 SGDLS, CDR2 YYNGEE. Trimming stripped 2 bases from V and 6 bases from J, with 11 bases between. The CDR3 loop spans 13 amino acids. CDR3: CASSVKQGDGYTF. The CDR3 DNA follows: TGTGCCAGCAGCGTTAAACAGGGAGATGGCTACACCTTC.

This clonotype was seen more than once but under ten times. This chain connects TRBV20-1 to TRBJ2-3, with 8 bases aligning to TRBD2. The germline V gene has CDR1 DFQATT and CDR2 SNEGSKA (reference sequence). CDR3 length equals 15 residues. The V and J ends lost 5 bases and 0 bases, in that order; junction bases with no gene match: 7. The DNA of the CDR3 is TGCAGTGCTTCCCGAGCGGGAGTCAGCACAGATACGCAGTATTTT. It translates to CSASRAGVSTDTQYF.

This chain links TRBV20-1 with TRBJ1-4; no definite D call. The CDR3 spans 12 residues. The V and J ends lost 0 bases and 6 bases respectively, with 5 bases between them. Germline V gene lookup returns CDR1 DFQATT and CDR2 SNEGSKA (reference sequence). Here the CDR3 DNA reads TGCAGTGCTAGAGAGACACATGAAAAACTGTTTTTT. This translates into CSARETHEKLFF.

This clonotype was detected ten times or more. The V call is TRBV7-8, the J call TRBJ2-3, with D tentatively TRBD2 (6 bases). The V gene lost 5 bases and the J gene lost 0 bases, with 18 bases spanning the gap. The CDR3 extends over 17 amino acids. Per germline, CDR1 SGHVS and CDR2 FQNEAQ. The CDR3 is CASSLGLQGVSTDTQYF. In nucleotides, the CDR3 is TGTGCCAGCAGCCTGGGACTGCAGGGTGTTAGCACAGATACGCAGTATTTT.

J is TRBJ2-7 and V is TRBV28, with D maybe TRBD2 (6 bases). CDR1 and CDR2 from the germline V gene are MDHEN and SYDVKM. The CDR3 extends over 15 amino acids. V shed 5 bases and J shed 5 bases, with 19 bases lying between them. The CDR3 sequence is CASSPTGHRGDEQYF. CDR3 sequence (DNA): TGTGCCAGCAGTCCGACCGGACACCGCGGGGACGAGCAGTACTTC.

The sample holds one count of this clonotype. This chain links TRBV28 with TRBJ1-1; D gene uncertain. The V end lost 3 bases, the J end lost 8 bases, and 10 bases lay between the germline ends. The CDR3 covers 12 residues. Germline-derived CDR1 and CDR2 are MDHEN and SYDVKM. The CDR3 coding sequence is TGTGCCAGCAGTTTGTTCGCAGGCGAAGCTTTCTTT. Its translation: CASSLFAGEAFF.

This clonotype has ten or more counts. This sequence joins TRBV7-2 and TRBJ1-1; D is unresolved. The germline V gene has CDR1 SGHTA and CDR2 FQGNSA. CDR3 length equals 13 residues. Trimming took off 7 bases at V and 3 bases at J, with 12 bases between the two ends. This CDR3 is CASMWGGHTEAFF. As DNA, the CDR3 is TGTGCCAGCATGTGGGGTGGTCACACTGAAGCTTTCTTT.